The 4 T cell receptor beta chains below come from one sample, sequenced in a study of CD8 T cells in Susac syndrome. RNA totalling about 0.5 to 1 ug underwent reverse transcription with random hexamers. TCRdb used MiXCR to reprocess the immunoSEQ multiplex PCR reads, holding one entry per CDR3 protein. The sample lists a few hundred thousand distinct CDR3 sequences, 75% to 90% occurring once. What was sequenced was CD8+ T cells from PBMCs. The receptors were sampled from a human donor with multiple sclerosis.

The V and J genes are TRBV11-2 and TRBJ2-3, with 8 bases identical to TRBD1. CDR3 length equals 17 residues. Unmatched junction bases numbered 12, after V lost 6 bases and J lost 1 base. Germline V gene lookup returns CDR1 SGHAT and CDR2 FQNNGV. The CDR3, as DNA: TGTGCCAGCAGGCCTTCCCGGACAGGGCTCCGCACAGATACGCAGTATTTT. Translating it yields CASRPSRTGLRTDTQYF.

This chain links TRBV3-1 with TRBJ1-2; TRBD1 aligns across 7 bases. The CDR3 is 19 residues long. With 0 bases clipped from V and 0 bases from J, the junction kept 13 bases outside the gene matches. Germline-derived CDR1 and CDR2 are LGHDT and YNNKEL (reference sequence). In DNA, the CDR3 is TGTGCCAGCAGCCAAGATTGGAGTAGGGAGACAGGGCCTAACTATGGCTACACCTTC. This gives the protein CASSQDWSRETGPNYGYTF.

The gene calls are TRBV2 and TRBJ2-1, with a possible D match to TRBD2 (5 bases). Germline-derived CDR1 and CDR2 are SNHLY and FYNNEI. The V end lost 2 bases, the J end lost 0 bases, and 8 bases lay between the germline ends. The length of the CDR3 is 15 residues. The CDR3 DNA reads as TGTGCCAGCAGTGAATCGGGGAGCTCCTACAATGAGCAGTTCTTC. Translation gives CASSESGSSYNEQFF.

CDR3 in amino acids: CASRNKFMNTEAFF. CDR3 sequence (DNA): TGTGCCAGCAGAAACAAGTTCATGAACACTGAAGCTTTCTTT. This chain uses TRBV2 with TRBJ1-1, with D hard to call. This CDR3 is 14 amino acids long. Trimming removed 6 bases from V and 0 bases from J, with 11 bases in between. Germline loops: CDR1 SNHLY, CDR2 FYNNEI.